This TCR beta chain was retrieved from a study of human T cells and chemical hapten exposure. On the study more broadly: Alopecia universalis, totalis or areata was present in patients who were mostly female.

Study-wide findings and caveats: Counts of TCRs expanded at PT1 correlated positively with patch test score.

This clonotype was counted only a few times. Its antigen remains unidentified. Time point here: patch test 3, about 24 weeks after DPC sensitization. Treatment defined: therapeutic diphenylcyclopropenone sensitization with weekly scalp DPC. Extraction of total RNA was performed on unfractionated whole blood. With 5 bases removed from V and 8 bases from J, the gap between germline ends came to 16 bases. Germline loops: CDR1 SGHVS, CDR2 FQNEAQ. The CDR3 covers 15 residues. The library gave individual cDNA molecules unique molecular identifiers. Authors' methods: Per-sample TCR counts ranged from roughly 20,000 to 750,000, median around 88,000. MiXCR, applied by TCRdb to the RACE reads, yields one record per CDR3 protein. These V and J calls derive from TCRdb rather than the authors' analysis. The table has over 30,000 distinct CDR3 sequences, 9.5% seen once; the top ten hold 20% to 30%.

This clonotype originated in a middle-aged man with alopecia areata. Some clones in this sample may be carry-over from other donors' samples. The chain couples TRBV7-8 to TRBJ1-6, with a tentative D call TRBD1 (6 bases). Sequencing was performed on whole blood, taken in connection with sensitization to the hapten diphenylcyclopropenone (DPC). CDR3 in DNA: TGTGCCAGCAGCCTTGGGAGGGGGGAACATTCACCCCTCCACTTT. Its protein product is CASSLGRGEHSPLHF.